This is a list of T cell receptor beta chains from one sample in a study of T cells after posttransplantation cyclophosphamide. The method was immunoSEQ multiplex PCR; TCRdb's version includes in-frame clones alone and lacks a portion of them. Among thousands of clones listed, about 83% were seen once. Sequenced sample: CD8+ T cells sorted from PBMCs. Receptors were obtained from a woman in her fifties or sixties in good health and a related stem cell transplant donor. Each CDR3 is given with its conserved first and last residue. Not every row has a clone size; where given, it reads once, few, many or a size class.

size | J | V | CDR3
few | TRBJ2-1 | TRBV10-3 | CAISEALAGGHNEQFF
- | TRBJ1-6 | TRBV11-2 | CASSLDTGLTYNSPLHF
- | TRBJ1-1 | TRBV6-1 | CASSDTSAGNEAFF
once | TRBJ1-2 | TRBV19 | CASSIPFSGDGYTF
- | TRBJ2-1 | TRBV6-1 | CASSVSGGGAAYNEQFF
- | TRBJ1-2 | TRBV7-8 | CASSSGTGTYTF
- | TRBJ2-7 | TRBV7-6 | CASSLVGSGQGTYEQYF
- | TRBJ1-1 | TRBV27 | CASSPLGTGGMNTEAFF
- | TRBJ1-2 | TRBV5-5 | CASSLSAGLYGYTF
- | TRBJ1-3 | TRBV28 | CASSPLTGSGNTIYF
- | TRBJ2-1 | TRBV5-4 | CASSLSGPYNEQFF
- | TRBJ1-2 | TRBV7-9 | CASRGTGVPNGYTF
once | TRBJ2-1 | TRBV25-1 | CASSAAGGPNEQFF
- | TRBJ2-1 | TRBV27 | CASSSEAASGEQFF
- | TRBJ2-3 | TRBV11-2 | CASSPHGTGTDTQYF
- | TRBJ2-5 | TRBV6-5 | CASSASGGRQTQYF
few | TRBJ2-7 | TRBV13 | CASSLGIGVPYEQYF
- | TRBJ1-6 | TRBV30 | CAWSTGGGNSPLHF
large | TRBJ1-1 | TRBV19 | CASDTGIEAFF
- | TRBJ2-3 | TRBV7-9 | CASSLGPGAADTQYF
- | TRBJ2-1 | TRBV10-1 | CASSGPGNEQFF
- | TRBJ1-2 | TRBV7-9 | CASSLTQTTNGYTF
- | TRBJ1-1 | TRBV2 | CASHGTGNTEAFF